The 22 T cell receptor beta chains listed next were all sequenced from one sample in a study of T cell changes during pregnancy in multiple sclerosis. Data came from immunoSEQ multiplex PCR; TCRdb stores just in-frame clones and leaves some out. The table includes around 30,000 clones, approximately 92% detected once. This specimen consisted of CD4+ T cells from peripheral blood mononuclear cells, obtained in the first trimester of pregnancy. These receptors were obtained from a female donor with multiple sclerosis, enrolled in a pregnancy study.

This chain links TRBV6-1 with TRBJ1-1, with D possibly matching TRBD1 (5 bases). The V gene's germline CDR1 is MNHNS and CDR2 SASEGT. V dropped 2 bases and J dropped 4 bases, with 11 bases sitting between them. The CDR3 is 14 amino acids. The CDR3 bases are TGTGCCAGCAGTGAACAGGGCCATGGCACTGAAGCTTTCTTT. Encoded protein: CASSEQGHGTEAFF.

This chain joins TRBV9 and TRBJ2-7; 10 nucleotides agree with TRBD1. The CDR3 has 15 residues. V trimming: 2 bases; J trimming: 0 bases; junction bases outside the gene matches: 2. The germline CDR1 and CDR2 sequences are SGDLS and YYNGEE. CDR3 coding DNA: TGTGCCAGCAGCGTCGGGACAGGGGACTCCTACGAGCAGTACTTC. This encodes CASSVGTGDSYEQYF. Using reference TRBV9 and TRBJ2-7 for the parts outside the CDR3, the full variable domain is DSGVTQTPKHLITATGQRVTLRCSPRSGDLSVYWYQQSLDQGLQFLIQYYNGEERAKGNILERFSAQQFPDLHSELNLSSLELGDSALYFCASSVGTGDSYEQYFGPGTRLTVT.

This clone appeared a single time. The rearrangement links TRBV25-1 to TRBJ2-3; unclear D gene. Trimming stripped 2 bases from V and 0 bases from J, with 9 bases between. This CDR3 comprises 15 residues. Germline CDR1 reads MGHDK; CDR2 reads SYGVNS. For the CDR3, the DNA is TGTGCCAGCAGTGAACCTACTTTTAGCACAGATACGCAGTATTTT. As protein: CASSEPTFSTDTQYF.

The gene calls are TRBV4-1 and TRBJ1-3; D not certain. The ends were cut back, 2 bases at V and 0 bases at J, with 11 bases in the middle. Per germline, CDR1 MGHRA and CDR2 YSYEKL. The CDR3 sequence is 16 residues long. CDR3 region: CASSQPNANSGNTIYF. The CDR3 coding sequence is TGCGCCAGCAGCCAACCTAATGCCAACTCTGGAAACACCATATATTTT.

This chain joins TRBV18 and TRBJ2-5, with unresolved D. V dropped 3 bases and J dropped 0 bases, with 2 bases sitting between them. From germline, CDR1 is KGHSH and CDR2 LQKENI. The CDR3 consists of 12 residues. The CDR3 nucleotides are TGTGCCAGCTCACCCTACCAAGAGACCCAGTACTTC. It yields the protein CASSPYQETQYF. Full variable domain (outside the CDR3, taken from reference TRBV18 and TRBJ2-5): NAGVMQNPRHLVRRRGQEARLRCSPMKGHSHVYWYRQLPEEGLKFMVYLQKENIIDESGMPKERFSAEFPKEGPSILRIQQVVRGDSAAYFCASSPYQETQYFGPGTRLLVL.

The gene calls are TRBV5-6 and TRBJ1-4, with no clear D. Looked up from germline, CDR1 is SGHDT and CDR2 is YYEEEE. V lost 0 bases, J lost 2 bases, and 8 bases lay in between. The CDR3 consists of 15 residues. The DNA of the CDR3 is TGTGCCAGCAGCTTGGAGAGGTACACTAATGAAAAACTGTTTTTT. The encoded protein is CASSLERYTNEKLFF.

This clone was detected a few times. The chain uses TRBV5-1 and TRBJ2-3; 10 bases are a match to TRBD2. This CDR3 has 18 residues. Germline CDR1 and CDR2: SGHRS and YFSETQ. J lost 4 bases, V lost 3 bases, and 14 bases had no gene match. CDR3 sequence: CASSWGGAGGPTSDTQYF. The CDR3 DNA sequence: TGCGCCAGCAGCTGGGGAGGAGCGGGGGGGCCAACATCAGATACGCAGTATTTT.

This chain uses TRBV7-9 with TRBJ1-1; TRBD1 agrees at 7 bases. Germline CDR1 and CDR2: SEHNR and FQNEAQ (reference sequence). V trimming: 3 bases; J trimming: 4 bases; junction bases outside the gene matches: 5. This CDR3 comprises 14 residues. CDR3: CASSFTGATTEAFF. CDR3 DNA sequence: TGTGCCAGCAGCTTTACAGGGGCCACCACTGAAGCTTTCTTT. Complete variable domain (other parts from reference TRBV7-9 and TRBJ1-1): DTGVSQNPRHKITKRGQNVTFRCDPISEHNRLYWYRQTLGQGPEFLTYFQNEAQLEKSRLLSDRFSAERPKGSFSTLEIQRTEQGDSAMYLCASSFTGATTEAFFGQGTRLTVV.

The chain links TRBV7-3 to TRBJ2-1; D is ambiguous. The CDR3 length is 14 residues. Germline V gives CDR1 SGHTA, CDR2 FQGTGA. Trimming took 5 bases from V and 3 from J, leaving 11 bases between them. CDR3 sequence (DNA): TGTGCCAGCAGCCCTTTCGCCGGCTACAATGAGCAGTTCTTC. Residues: CASSPFAGYNEQFF.

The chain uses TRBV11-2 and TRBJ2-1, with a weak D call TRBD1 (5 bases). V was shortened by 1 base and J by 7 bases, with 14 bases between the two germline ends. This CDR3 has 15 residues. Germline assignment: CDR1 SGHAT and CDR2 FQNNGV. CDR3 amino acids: CASSLAPQGRNEQFF. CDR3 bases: TGTGCCAGCAGCTTAGCCCCTCAGGGAAGGAATGAGCAGTTCTTC. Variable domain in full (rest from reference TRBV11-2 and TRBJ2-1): EAGVAQSPRYKIIEKRQSVAFWCNPISGHATLYWYQQILGQGPKLLIQFQNNGVVDDSQLPKDRFSAERLKGVDSTLKIQPAKLEDSAVYLCASSLAPQGRNEQFFGPGTRLTVL.

The DNA of the CDR3 is TGCGCCAGCAGCTTGGTTTGGGGCCGGCAAGAGACCCAGTACTTC. Translating gives CASSLVWGRQETQYF. This chain links TRBV5-1 with TRBJ2-5, with D possibly TRBD1 on 5 matching bases. Germline loops: CDR1 SGHRS, CDR2 YFSETQ. Trimming took 0 bases from V and 2 from J, leaving 11 bases between them. This CDR3 region has 15 residues.

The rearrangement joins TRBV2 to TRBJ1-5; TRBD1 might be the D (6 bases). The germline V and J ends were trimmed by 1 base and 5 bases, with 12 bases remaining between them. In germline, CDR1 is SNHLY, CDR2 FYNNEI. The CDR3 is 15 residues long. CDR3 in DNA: TGTGCCAGCAGTGAAGAACGGGGGGCCCATCAGCCCCAGCATTTT. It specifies CASSEERGAHQPQHF.

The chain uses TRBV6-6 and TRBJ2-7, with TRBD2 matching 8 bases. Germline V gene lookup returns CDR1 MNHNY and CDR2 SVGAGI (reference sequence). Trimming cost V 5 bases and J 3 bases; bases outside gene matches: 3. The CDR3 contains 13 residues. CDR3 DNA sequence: TGTGCCAGCAGTCCTCGGGAGGGCTACGAGCAGTACTTC. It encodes CASSPREGYEQYF.

CDR3 bases: TGCGCCAGCAGCGTCCGACAGGCTAACTATGGCTACACCTTC. Its translation: CASSVRQANYGYTF. The rearrangement uses TRBV4-1 and TRBJ1-2, with D perhaps TRBD1 (6 bases). The CDR3 has 14 amino acids. Germline V CDR1 and CDR2: MGHRA, YSYEKL. V was clipped by 5 bases and J by 0 bases, with 10 bases between them.

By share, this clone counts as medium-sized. The CDR3 DNA follows: TGTGCCAGCAGCTTCCCGGGACAGGGGTACGAGCAGTACTTC. Encoded protein: CASSFPGQGYEQYF. The chain links TRBV5-4 to TRBJ2-7, with 10 bases identical to TRBD1. This CDR3 has 14 residues. Germline assignment: CDR1 SGHNT and CDR2 YYREEE (reference sequence). V dropped 2 bases and J dropped 4; count of bases not matched to a gene: 3.

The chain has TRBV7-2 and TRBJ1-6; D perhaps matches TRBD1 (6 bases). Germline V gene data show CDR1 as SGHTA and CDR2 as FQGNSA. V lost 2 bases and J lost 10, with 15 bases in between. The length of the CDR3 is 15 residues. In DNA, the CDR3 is TGTGCCAGCAGCTTACGGACAGTTAACGACTCACCCCTCCACTTT. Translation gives CASSLRTVNDSPLHF.

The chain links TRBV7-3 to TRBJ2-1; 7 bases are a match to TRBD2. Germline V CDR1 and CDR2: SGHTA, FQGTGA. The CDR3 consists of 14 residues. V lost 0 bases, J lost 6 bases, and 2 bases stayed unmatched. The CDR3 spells CASSLTSGGNEQFF. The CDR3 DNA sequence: TGTGCCAGCAGCTTAACGTCGGGGGGCAATGAGCAGTTCTTC.

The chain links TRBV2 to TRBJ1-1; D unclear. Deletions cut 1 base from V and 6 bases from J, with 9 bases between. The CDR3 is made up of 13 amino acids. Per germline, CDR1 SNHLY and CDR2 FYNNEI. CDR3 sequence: CASSEGQASEAFF. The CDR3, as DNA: TGTGCCAGCAGTGAAGGTCAGGCCTCTGAAGCTTTCTTT.

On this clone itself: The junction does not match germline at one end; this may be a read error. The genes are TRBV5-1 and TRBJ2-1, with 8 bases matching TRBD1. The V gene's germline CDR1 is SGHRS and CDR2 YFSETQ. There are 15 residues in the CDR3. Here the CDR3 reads CASSHGQGGYDEQFF. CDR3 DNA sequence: TGCGCCAGCAGTCATGGACAGGGCGGCTACGATGAGCAGTTCTTC.

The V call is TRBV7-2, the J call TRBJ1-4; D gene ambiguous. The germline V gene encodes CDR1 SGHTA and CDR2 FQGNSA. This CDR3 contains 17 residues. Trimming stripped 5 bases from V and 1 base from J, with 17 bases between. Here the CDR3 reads CASSPRRSALTNEKLFF. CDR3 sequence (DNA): TGTGCCAGCAGCCCCCGCAGATCAGCGCTAACTAATGAAAAACTGTTTTTT.

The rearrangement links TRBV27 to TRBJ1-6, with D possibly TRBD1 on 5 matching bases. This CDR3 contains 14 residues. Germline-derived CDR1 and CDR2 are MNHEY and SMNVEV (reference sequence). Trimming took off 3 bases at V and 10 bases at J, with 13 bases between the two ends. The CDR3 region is CASSFPGGGSPLHF. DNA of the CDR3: TGTGCCAGCAGTTTCCCCGGGGGAGGGTCACCCCTCCACTTT.

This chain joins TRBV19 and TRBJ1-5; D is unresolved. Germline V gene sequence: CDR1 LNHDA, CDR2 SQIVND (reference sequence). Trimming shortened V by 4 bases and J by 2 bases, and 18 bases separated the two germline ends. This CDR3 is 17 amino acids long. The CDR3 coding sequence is TGTGCCAGTAGTAACGGATTCCTAGGCGCGGGCAATCAGCCCCAGCATTTT. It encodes CASSNGFLGAGNQPQHF. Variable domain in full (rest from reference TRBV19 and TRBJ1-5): DGGITQSPKYLFRKEGQNVTLSCEQNLNHDAMYWYRQDPGQGLRLIYYSQIVNDFQKGDIAEGYSVSREKKESFPLTVTSAQKNPTAFYLCASSNGFLGAGNQPQHFGDGTRLSIL.